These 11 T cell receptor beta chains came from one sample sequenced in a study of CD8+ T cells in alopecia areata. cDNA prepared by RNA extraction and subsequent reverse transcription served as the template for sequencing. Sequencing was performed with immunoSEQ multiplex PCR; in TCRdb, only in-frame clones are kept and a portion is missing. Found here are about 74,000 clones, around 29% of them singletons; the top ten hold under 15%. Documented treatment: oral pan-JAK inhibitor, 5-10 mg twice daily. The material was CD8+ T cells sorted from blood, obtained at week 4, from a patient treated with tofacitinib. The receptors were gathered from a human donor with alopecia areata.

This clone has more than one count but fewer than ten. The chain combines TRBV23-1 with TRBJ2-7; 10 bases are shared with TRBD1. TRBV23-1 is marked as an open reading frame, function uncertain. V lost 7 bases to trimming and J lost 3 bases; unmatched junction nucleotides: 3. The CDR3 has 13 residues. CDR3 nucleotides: TGCGCCAGCACCCGGGACAGGGGCTACGAGCAGTACTTC. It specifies CASTRDRGYEQYF.

CDR3 in amino acids: CASSSNYEQFF. In DNA, the CDR3 is TGCGCCAGCAGCTCTAATTATGAGCAGTTCTTC. The chain combines TRBV5-1 with TRBJ2-1, with D unresolved. V was pared by 3 bases and J by 8 bases, with 6 bases between. CDR1 is SGHRS, CDR2 YFSETQ, per germline. The CDR3 totals 11 residues.

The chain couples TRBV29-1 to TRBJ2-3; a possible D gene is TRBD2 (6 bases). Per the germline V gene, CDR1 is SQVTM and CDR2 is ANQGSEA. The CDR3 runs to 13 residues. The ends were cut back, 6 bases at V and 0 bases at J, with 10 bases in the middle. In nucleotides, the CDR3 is TGCAGCGTGGCTAGCGAGAGCACAGATACGCAGTATTTT. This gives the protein CSVASESTDTQYF.

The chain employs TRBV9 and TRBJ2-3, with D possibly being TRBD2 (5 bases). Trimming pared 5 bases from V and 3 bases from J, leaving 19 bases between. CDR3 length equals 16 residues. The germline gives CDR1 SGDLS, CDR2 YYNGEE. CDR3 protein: CASSYSPSRGTDTQYF. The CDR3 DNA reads TGTGCCAGCAGTTACTCCCCCTCGAGAGGGACAGATACGCAGTATTTT.

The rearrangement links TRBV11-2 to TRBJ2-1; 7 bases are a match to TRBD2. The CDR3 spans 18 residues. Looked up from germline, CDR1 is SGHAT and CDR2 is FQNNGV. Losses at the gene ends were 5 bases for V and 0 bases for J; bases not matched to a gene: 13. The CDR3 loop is CASSARGDGDSSYNEQFF. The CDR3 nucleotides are TGTGCCAGCAGCGCACGGGGGGACGGAGACAGCTCCTACAATGAGCAGTTCTTC.

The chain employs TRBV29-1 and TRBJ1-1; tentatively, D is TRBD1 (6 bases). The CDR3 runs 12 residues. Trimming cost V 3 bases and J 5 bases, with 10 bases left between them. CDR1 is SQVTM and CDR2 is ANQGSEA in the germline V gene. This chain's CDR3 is CSVEDSFTEAFF. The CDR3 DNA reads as TGCAGCGTTGAGGACAGCTTTACTGAAGCTTTCTTT.

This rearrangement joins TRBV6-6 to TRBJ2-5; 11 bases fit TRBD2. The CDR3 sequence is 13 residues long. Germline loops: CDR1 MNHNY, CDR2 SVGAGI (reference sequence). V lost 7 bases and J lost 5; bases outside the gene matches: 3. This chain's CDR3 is CASILAGGETQYF. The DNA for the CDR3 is TGTGCCAGCATATTAGCGGGAGGGGAGACCCAGTACTTC.

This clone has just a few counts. The CDR3: CSGDSGRDEQFF. In DNA form, the CDR3 reads TGCAGCGGGGACAGTGGAAGGGATGAGCAGTTCTTC. The chain joins TRBV29-1 to TRBJ2-1; 7 positions agree with TRBD1. The CDR3 is 12 amino acids. The V gene end was trimmed by 7 bases and the J gene end by 8 bases; junction bases not matched to a gene: 8. Germline values: CDR1 SQVTM, CDR2 ANQGSEA.

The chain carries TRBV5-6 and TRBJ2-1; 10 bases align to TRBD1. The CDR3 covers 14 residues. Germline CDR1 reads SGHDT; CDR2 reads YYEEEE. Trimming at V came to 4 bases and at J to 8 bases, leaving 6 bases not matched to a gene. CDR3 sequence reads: CASSGWTGGHEQFF. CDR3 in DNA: TGTGCCAGCAGCGGCTGGACAGGGGGACATGAGCAGTTCTTC.

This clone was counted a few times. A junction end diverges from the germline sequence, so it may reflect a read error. This CDR3 is CASSLAYSDEQYF. The CDR3 DNA reads TGTGCCAGCAGCCTAGCATACTCGGACGAGCAGTACTTC. V gene TRBV7-6 combines with J gene TRBJ2-7; TRBD2 might be the D (5 bases). The CDR3 sequence is 13 residues long. The germline gives CDR1 SGHVS, CDR2 FNYEAQ.

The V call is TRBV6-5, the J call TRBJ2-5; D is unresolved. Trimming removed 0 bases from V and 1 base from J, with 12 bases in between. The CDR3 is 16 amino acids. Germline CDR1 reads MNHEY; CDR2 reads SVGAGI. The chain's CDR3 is CASSYSPGALQETQYF. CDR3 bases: TGTGCCAGCAGTTACTCCCCAGGAGCGCTCCAAGAGACCCAGTACTTC.